This T cell receptor beta chain is drawn from a study of T cell responses to AZD1222 COVID-19 vaccine. Profiling relied on immunoSEQ multiplex PCR, and the TCRdb table lists in-frame clones only, not all of them. This sample has roughly 120,000 clones; 65% to 85% occur once, and the top ten carry around 4.6%. This clone was detected only a few times. The clonotype originates from an adult in good health. The source material was peripheral blood, sampled on day 0 of AZD1222 vaccination.

CDR3 loop: CASSLRGGEYGYTF. The CDR3 bases are TGTGCCAGCAGCTTAAGAGGCGGAGAATATGGCTACACCTTC. The chain links TRBV7-9 to TRBJ1-2; D is unresolved. Germline assignment: CDR1 SEHNR and CDR2 FQNEAQ (reference sequence). The CDR3 sequence is 14 residues long. V lost 2 bases and J lost 5, with 12 bases in between.